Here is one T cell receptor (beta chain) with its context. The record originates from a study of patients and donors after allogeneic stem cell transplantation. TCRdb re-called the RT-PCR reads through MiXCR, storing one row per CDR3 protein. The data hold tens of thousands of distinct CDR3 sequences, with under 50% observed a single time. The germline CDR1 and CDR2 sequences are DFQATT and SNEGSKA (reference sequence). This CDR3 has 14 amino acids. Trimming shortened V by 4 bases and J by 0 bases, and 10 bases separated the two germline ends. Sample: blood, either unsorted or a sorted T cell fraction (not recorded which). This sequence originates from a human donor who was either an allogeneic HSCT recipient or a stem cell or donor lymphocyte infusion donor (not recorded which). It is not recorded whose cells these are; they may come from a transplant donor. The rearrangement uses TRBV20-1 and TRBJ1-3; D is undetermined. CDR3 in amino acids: CSAIRLNSGNTIYF. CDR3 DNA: TGCAGTGCTATTAGATTAAACTCTGGAAACACCATATATTTT.